This passage covers 19 T cell receptor beta chains from one sample sequenced in a study of cytomegalovirus exposure and HLA in healthy donors. Primers: 60 Vbeta forward and 13 Jbeta reverse. Only in-frame clones appear in the TCRdb table, and some are missing; sequencing was by immunoSEQ multiplex PCR. The table lists over 80,000 clones, about 80% of them singletons. The sequencing input was PBMCs. Every receptor here comes from a man in his 60s in good health and CMV-seropositive.

The rearrangement uses TRBV10-3 and TRBJ2-1; 10 bases fit TRBD1. This CDR3 region has 14 residues. Trimming removed 5 bases from V and 7 bases from J; junction bases left unmatched: 5. Per germline, CDR1 ENHRY and CDR2 SYGVKD. CDR3 loop: CAISPGTGVNEQFF. DNA for the CDR3: TGTGCCATCAGTCCCGGGACAGGGGTTAATGAGCAGTTCTTC.

V gene TRBV28 combines with J gene TRBJ1-6, with 8 bases matching TRBD1. The germline gives CDR1 MDHEN, CDR2 SYDVKM. V shed 6 bases and J 10 bases; nucleotides not matched to a gene: 8. The CDR3 is 14 residues long. The CDR3 loop is CASRGGRDRSPLHF. The CDR3 region has the DNA TGTGCCAGCAGAGGCGGCAGGGACAGGTCACCCCTCCACTTT. Using reference TRBV28 and TRBJ1-6 for the parts outside the CDR3, the full variable domain is DVKVTQSSRYLVKRTGEKVFLECVQDMDHENMFWYRQDPGLGLRLIYFSYDVKMKEKGDIPEGYSVSREKKERFSLILESASTNQTSMYLCASRGGRDRSPLHFGNGTRLTVT.

Only a few counts were recorded for this clone. This chain connects TRBV9 to TRBJ2-7, with 8 bases fitting TRBD2. The CDR3 totals 14 residues. V dropped 4 bases and J dropped 7; count of bases not matched to a gene: 10. The V gene's germline CDR1 is SGDLS and CDR2 YYNGEE. The chain's CDR3 is CASSPRLARTEQYF. CDR3 nucleotide sequence: TGTGCCAGCAGCCCACGACTAGCGAGAACGGAGCAGTACTTC.

The V gene is TRBV20-1, the J gene TRBJ2-5; D ambiguous. Per germline, CDR1 DFQATT and CDR2 SNEGSKA (reference sequence). The length of the CDR3 is 11 residues. V was clipped by 3 bases and J by 3 bases, with 5 bases between them. The CDR3 DNA follows: TGCAGTGCTAGTTTTAAAGAGACCCAGTACTTC. Amino acid sequence: CSASFKETQYF.

The chain carries TRBV18 and TRBJ2-5; D is possibly TRBD2 (6 bases). V lost 3 bases and J lost 5, with 10 bases in between. This CDR3 has 13 amino acids. Germline CDR1 KGHSH, CDR2 LQKENI. The CDR3 nucleotides read TGTGCCAGCTCACCCTTAGCGGATGAGACCCAGTACTTC. Translating gives CASSPLADETQYF. Full variable domain (remainder filled in from reference TRBV18 and TRBJ2-5): NAGVMQNPRHLVRRRGQEARLRCSPMKGHSHVYWYRQLPEEGLKFMVYLQKENIIDESGMPKERFSAEFPKEGPSILRIQQVVRGDSAAYFCASSPLADETQYFGPGTRLLVL.

The chain has TRBV7-2 and TRBJ1-5; D is perhaps TRBD1 (6 bases). The CDR3 covers 15 residues. Trimming stripped 2 bases from V and 5 bases from J, with 13 bases between. CDR1 SGHTA and CDR2 FQGNSA come from the germline V gene. The CDR3 spells CASSLRQGIDQPQHF. In DNA, the CDR3 is TGTGCCAGCAGCTTAAGGCAGGGGATCGATCAGCCCCAGCATTTT. Filled out from reference TRBV7-2 and TRBJ1-5, the complete variable domain reads GAGVSQSPSNKVTEKGKDVELRCDPISGHTALYWYRQSLGQGLEFLIYFQGNSAPDKSGLPSDRFSAERTGGSVSTLTIQRTQQEDSAVYLCASSLRQGIDQPQHFGDGTRLSIL.

This clone was seen a handful of times. This chain joins TRBV6-5 and TRBJ1-4, with D hard to call. The V end lost 0 bases, the J end lost 6 bases, and 11 bases lay between the germline ends. The CDR3 covers 15 residues. From germline, CDR1 is MNHEY and CDR2 SVGAGI. The DNA for the CDR3 is TGTGCCAGCAGTTACTCTGCACAGAGACATGAAAAACTGTTTTTT. Amino acid sequence: CASSYSAQRHEKLFF.

This clone was seen a handful of times. V usage is TRBV5-1 and J usage is TRBJ2-1; 11 nucleotides align to TRBD2. V shed 5 bases and J 4 bases; nucleotides not matched to a gene: 5. The CDR3 has 15 amino acids. Germline loops: CDR1 SGHRS, CDR2 YFSETQ. CDR3 sequence (DNA): TGCGCCAGCAGTGTACTAGCGGGGGCGTACAATGAGCAGTTCTTC. Translation: CASSVLAGAYNEQFF.

This clone was seen a few times. CDR3 DNA sequence: TGTGCCAGCAGACTTCGGACAGGAGTTAATCAGCCCCAGCATTTT. As protein: CASRLRTGVNQPQHF. The gene calls are TRBV6-5 and TRBJ1-5, with 7 nucleotides matching TRBD1. Germline V gene lookup returns CDR1 MNHEY and CDR2 SVGAGI. The CDR3 has 15 amino acids. The trim removed 6 bases at V and 4 bases at J, leaving 9 bases unmatched.

The chain links TRBV9 to TRBJ2-1; 12 positions match TRBD2. The CDR3 is 19 amino acids. Germline V CDR1 and CDR2: SGDLS, YYNGEE. V lost 4 bases to trimming and J lost 0 bases; unmatched junction nucleotides: 11. The CDR3 DNA follows: TGTGCCAGCAGCCCGAGGGGACTAGCGGGCACGAGCTCCTACAATGAGCAGTTCTTC. This gives the protein CASSPRGLAGTSSYNEQFF.

DNA of the CDR3: TGTGCCAGCAGTGAATTTGGCAGGGCCCAAGAGACCCAGTACTTC. It codes for CASSEFGRAQETQYF. This chain joins TRBV2 and TRBJ2-5, with a possible D match to TRBD1 (5 bases). V was clipped by 2 bases and J by 1 base, with 11 bases between them. The CDR3 sequence is 15 residues long. Germline V gene data show CDR1 as SNHLY and CDR2 as FYNNEI. The complete variable domain, with remaining parts taken from reference TRBV2 and TRBJ2-5, reads EPEVTQTPSHQVTQMGQEVILRCVPISNHLYFYWYRQILGQKVEFLVSFYNNEISEKSEIFDDQFSVERPDGSNFTLKIRSTKLEDSAMYFCASSEFGRAQETQYFGPGTRLLVL.

The table lists this clone with a few counts. V gene TRBV28 combines with J gene TRBJ2-7; D may be TRBD1 (6 bases). This CDR3 spans 15 amino acids. With 6 bases removed from V and 0 bases from J, the gap between germline ends came to 15 bases. CDR1 and CDR2 from the germline V gene are MDHEN and SYDVKM. CDR3 region: CASRSFTGSSYEQYF. The CDR3 nucleotides read TGTGCCAGCAGGTCGTTTACAGGGAGCTCCTACGAGCAGTACTTC.

The chain couples TRBV7-2 to TRBJ2-1, with 15 positions matching TRBD2. Per the germline V gene, CDR1 is SGHTA and CDR2 is FQGNSA. This CDR3 has 18 residues. With 5 bases clipped from V and 5 bases from J, the junction kept 10 bases outside the gene matches. Here the CDR3 reads CASSHGLAGGYKDNEQFF. The CDR3 bases are TGTGCCAGCAGCCACGGACTAGCGGGGGGGTATAAAGACAATGAGCAGTTCTTC.

The J gene is TRBJ2-3, the V gene TRBV4-3, with D perhaps matching TRBD2 (7 bases). The germline V and J ends were trimmed by 0 bases and 3 bases, with 13 bases remaining between them. CDR3 length: 16 residues. Germline-derived CDR1 and CDR2 are LGHNA and YSLEER. CDR3: CASSQDEGGRTDTQYF. The CDR3 nucleotides read TGCGCCAGCAGCCAAGATGAGGGGGGGCGAACAGATACGCAGTATTTT.

This chain uses TRBV28 with TRBJ1-5, with D tentatively TRBD1 (5 bases). The CDR3 is made up of 15 amino acids. V was trimmed by 6 bases and J by 1 base, leaving 13 bases between them. From germline, CDR1 is MDHEN and CDR2 SYDVKM. CDR3 region: CASRSGGRSNQPQHF. CDR3 DNA: TGTGCCAGCAGGTCGGGGGGTCGAAGCAATCAGCCCCAGCATTTT.

CDR3 coding DNA: TGTGCCAGCAGTTACTTGCGGAACGAAAAACTGTTTTTT. Protein product: CASSYLRNEKLFF. The chain carries TRBV6-5 and TRBJ1-4; no reliable D call. There are 13 residues in the CDR3. Germline loops: CDR1 MNHEY, CDR2 SVGAGI. Trimming cost V 1 base and J 8 bases, with 8 bases left between them.

The chain uses TRBV5-1 and TRBJ2-3; TRBD2 matches at 15 bases. The V gene's germline CDR1 is SGHRS and CDR2 YFSETQ. The CDR3 consists of 16 residues. The ends lost 2 bases at V and 7 bases at J; junction bases unmatched: 5. The CDR3 is CASSLGTSGGLYTQYF. The CDR3 DNA is TGCGCCAGCAGCTTAGGGACTAGCGGGGGGTTGTATACGCAGTATTTT.

The chain uses TRBV21-1 and TRBJ2-3; the table's D call TRBD2 went unverified against the DNA. TRBV21-1 is tagged as a pseudogene. The CDR3 extends over 21 amino acids. CDR3 coding DNA: TGTGCCAGCAGCAAAGGAGTGGAGCGGGGCGGGCTAGCGGGCCACACAGATACGCAGTATTTT. As protein: CASSKGVERGGLAGHTDTQYF.

Only one count was recorded for this clone. This sequence joins TRBV4-1 and TRBJ2-5, with a possible D match to TRBD2 (7 bases). The length of the CDR3 is 17 residues. CDR1 and CDR2 (germline): MGHRA, YSYEKL. V dropped 1 base and J dropped 5 bases, with 20 bases sitting between them. CDR3 region: CASSQGVGGGARETQYF. The CDR3 DNA reads TGCGCCAGCAGCCAAGGAGTCGGCGGGGGCGCCCGGGAGACCCAGTACTTC.